This record covers a single T cell receptor beta chain. Its antigen is still unknown. The data were produced by immunoSEQ multiplex PCR, yet TCRdb's version contains in-frame clones alone and is incomplete. The table lists about 78,000 clones, roughly 84% of them singletons. This specimen comes from a study of graft-versus-host responses after intestinal transplantation. Study-level information: Each transplant was multivisceral, liver-intestinal, or isolated intestinal. Every one of the recipients received anti-thymocyte globulin induction and afterwards took tacrolimus and steroids for roughly 3 years.

General study points: High graft-versus-host to host-versus-graft clonal ratios were seen in allografts of patients with graft-donor T cell macrochimerism. Recipient marrow held GvH clones, some first seen in ileum or blood.

This receptor was taken from a human donor who was the organ donor for an intestinal transplant. The starting material was unstimulated CD8+ T cells sorted from spleen or lymph node cells, obtained before transplant.

CDR3 loop: CASSLDPGIGGYTF. CDR3 bases: TGTGCCAGCAGTCTCGACCCGGGGATAGGGGGCTACACCTTC. This chain joins TRBV6-1 and TRBJ1-2; D is unresolved. With 5 bases removed from V and 8 bases from J, the gap between germline ends came to 18 bases. This CDR3 comprises 14 residues. Germline V gene lookup returns CDR1 MNHNS and CDR2 SASEGT.